This T cell receptor (beta chain) comes out of a study of CD8+CD57+ T cells in acquired aplastic anemia. As for the study in general: Yields of DNA that came from sorted CD4+ and CD8+ cells averaged roughly 3.2 ug.

Study-wide findings and caveats: Patients and controls shared roughly 28 CD8+ CDR3 sequences, which appeared highly expressed in patients and within their immunodominant clones.

To note about this clonotype: No antigen is known for it.

Trimming at V came to 1 base and at J to 8 bases, leaving 5 bases not matched to a gene. The CDR3 loop spans 14 amino acids. The V gene's germline CDR1 is LGHNA and CDR2 YSLEER. Genomic DNA constituted the template upon which TCR beta VDJ and CDR3 profiling was performed. TCRdb called the reads again in MiXCR, with one record for every CDR3 protein. The repertoire includes some 220,000 distinct CDR3 sequences, roughly 35% of them detected once, and 0.95% to 1.3% sits in the top ten. Source material: sorted CD4+, CD8+, or CD8+CD57+ T cells (not recorded which) from PBMCs. The origin of this receptor is a human donor in good health, serving as a control. V is TRBV4-3 and J is TRBJ2-1; TRBD2 matches 7 bases. The CDR3 nucleotides are TGCGCCAGCAGCCAAGGAGCGGGGAGTGATGAGCAGTTCTTC. It codes for CASSQGAGSDEQFF.